The next 8 T cell receptor beta chains were all read from a single sample in a study of T cells in Graves' hyperthyroidism and ophthalmopathy. Amplification targeted TCR beta CDR3 regions from RNA transcripts. Carried out on the TCR CDR3, a first-round RT-PCR used the HTBI primer set. MiXCR was run by TCRdb on the multiplex PCR reads, yielding one entry per CDR3 protein. The table includes over 400,000 distinct CDR3 sequences, 20% to 25% detected once. Sequences were obtained from blood. All receptors come from a woman in her 70s with Graves' ophthalmopathy.

The chain joins TRBV15 to TRBJ1-2; TRBD1 matches at 8 bases. The germline CDR1 and CDR2 sequences are LNHNV and YYDKDF (reference sequence). The V segment lost 5 bases and the J segment 8 bases; nucleotides outside the gene matches: 7. The CDR3 is 13 amino acids. The CDR3 loop is CATSARQGSGYTF. The CDR3 DNA reads TGTGCCACCAGCGCCCGACAGGGGAGCGGCTACACCTTC.

V and J are TRBV18 and TRBJ1-1, with 11 bases that match TRBD1. With V trimmed by 6 bases and J by 1 base, 4 bases remained unmatched. Germline values: CDR1 KGHSH, CDR2 LQKENI. This CDR3 spans 15 amino acids. The CDR3 spells CASSYGQGANTEAFF. As DNA, the CDR3 is TGTGCCAGCTCTTACGGACAGGGGGCGAACACTGAAGCTTTCTTT.

This rearrangement joins TRBV9 to TRBJ2-5, with D perhaps given as TRBD1 or TRBD2 (6 bases each). CDR3 length: 15 amino acids. V was clipped by 2 bases and J by 1 base, with 12 bases between them. Looked up from germline, CDR1 is SGDLS and CDR2 is YYNGEE. CDR3 nucleotide sequence: TGTGCCAGCAGCGTCGGCGGAGGGGGCCAAGAGACCCAGTACTTC. This encodes CASSVGGGGQETQYF.

This clonotype was recorded many times. J is TRBJ1-1 and V is TRBV7-2; D might be TRBD1 (5 bases). The CDR3 extends over 15 amino acids. Germline values: CDR1 SGHTA, CDR2 FQGNSA. V lost 1 base to trimming and J lost 4 bases, with 13 bases between them. CDR3: CASSLGPGSTTEAFF. The CDR3 nucleotides are TGTGCCAGCAGCTTAGGACCAGGGTCGACCACTGAAGCTTTCTTT.

V usage is TRBV10-3 and J usage is TRBJ2-7; D is perhaps TRBD2 (7 bases). V was shortened by 8 bases and J by 4 bases, with 18 bases between the two germline ends. This CDR3 spans 14 amino acids. Germline CDR1 and CDR2: ENHRY and SYGVKD. CDR3 in amino acids: CAIGRGYKDYEQYF. Written as DNA, the CDR3 is TGTGCCATCGGGAGGGGGTATAAGGATTACGAGCAGTACTTC.

This clonotype was picked up a small number of times. This chain joins TRBV20-1 and TRBJ2-5, with 8 positions matching TRBD1. CDR1 and CDR2 from the germline V gene are DFQATT and SNEGSKA (reference sequence). This CDR3 comprises 12 residues. The CDR3 region is CSGTGGKETQYF. The DNA of the CDR3 is TGCAGCGGCACAGGGGGGAAAGAGACCCAGTACTTC.

The V call is TRBV5-1, the J call TRBJ1-6; D is possibly TRBD1 (5 bases). Trimming left V 5 bases short and J 0 bases short, with 12 bases between. The CDR3 extends over 16 amino acids. In germline, CDR1 is SGHRS, CDR2 YFSETQ. The CDR3 spells CASRPAGSSYNSPLHF. The CDR3 DNA follows: TGCGCCAGCAGGCCAGCAGGGAGCTCCTATAATTCACCCCTCCACTTT.

This clonotype showed up many times. V is TRBV5-1 and J is TRBJ1-1; D might be TRBD1 (5 bases). Germline V gene sequence: CDR1 SGHRS, CDR2 YFSETQ. CDR3 size: 14 residues. Trimming shortened V by 4 bases and J by 1 base, and 11 bases separated the two germline ends. CDR3 protein: CASSRQGPNTEAFF. The CDR3 bases are TGCGCCAGCAGCCGCCAGGGCCCGAACACTGAAGCTTTCTTT.